This is a list of T cell receptor beta chains from one sample in a study of response to subunit inactivated influenza vaccine. TCRdb passed the RT-PCR reads through MiXCR, listing each CDR3 protein once. The repertoire holds about 570,000 distinct CDR3 sequences, roughly 10% seen once, with approximately 9.9% in the top ten. These data also featured in a second study, about T cells expressing NK-cell markers.

The starting material was PBMCs from blood, obtained on the day of vaccination. These receptors were taken from a man aged 50 or older who received an inactivated influenza vaccine. The CDR3 runs from the conserved cysteine through the conserved F or W. The D gene is left open where the match is weak. Some rows mark clone size as missing; the rest say once, few, many or name a class of expanded clone.

V gene	CDR3 length	D gene	J gene	clone size	CDR3 DNA	CDR3 protein
TRBV2	15	-	TRBJ2-7	few	TGTGCCAGCAGTGAAAACGAAAGAGGTCCCTACGAGCAGTACTTC	CASSENERGPYEQYF
TRBV20-1	13	TRBD2	TRBJ2-3	few	TGCACCCCAACTAGCGGGAGCACAGATACGCAGTATTTT	CTPTSGSTDTQYF
TRBV7-9	16	-	TRBJ2-2	few	TGTGCCAGCAGACGAACCCTCCGATGGGACACCGGGGAGCTGTTTTTT	CASRRTLRWDTGELFF
TRBV4-2	12	-	TRBJ1-1	few	TGTGCCAGCAGCCAACAGGATTCTGAAGCTTTCTTT	CASSQQDSEAFF
TRBV5-1	15	-	TRBJ2-1	many	TGCGCCAGCAGCCGCATACCAGAAACCTACAATGAGCAGTTCTTC	CASSRIPETYNEQFF
TRBV6-2/TRBV6-3	15	-	TRBJ2-1	-	TGTGCCAGCAGTTATTTCGGGCAGGGGTACAATGAGCAGTTCTTC	CASSYFGQGYNEQFF
TRBV30	13	-	TRBJ1-1	-	TGTGCCTGGAGTATCCAGGGAGACACTGAAGCTTTCTTT	CAWSIQGDTEAFF
TRBV7-9	14	-	TRBJ2-7	few	TGTGCCAGCAGTTCGTGGGACAACTCCTACGAGCAGTACTTC	CASSSWDNSYEQYF
TRBV4-2	16	-	TRBJ1-5	-	TGTGCCAGCAGCCAAGATGCAGGGATGGGCAATCAGCCCCAGCATTTT	CASSQDAGMGNQPQHF
TRBV12-3/TRBV12-4	16	-	TRBJ2-7	-	TGTGCCAGCAGTGACCCCGGGACAACCAGCTCCTACGAGCAGTACTTC	CASSDPGTTSSYEQYF
TRBV12-3/TRBV12-4	12	-	TRBJ2-7	many	TGTGCCAGCAGCTTAGACATCTACGAGCAGTACTTC	CASSLDIYEQYF
TRBV20-1	11	-	TRBJ1-2	few	TGCAGTGCTAGAAGAGCCGGTGGCTACACCTTC	CSARRAGGYTF
TRBV12-3/TRBV12-4	16	TRBD2	TRBJ2-5	few	TGTGCCAGCAGTCTAAGTAGCGGGGGCCGAGGGGAGACCCAGTACTTC	CASSLSSGGRGETQYF
TRBV5-1	19	-	TRBJ1-2	few	TGCGCCAGCAGCTTTGGCTTCTTTAACCCAGGACGGACAAACTATGGCTACACCTTC	CASSFGFFNPGRTNYGYTF
TRBV3-1	17	TRBD2	TRBJ2-3	few	TGTGCCAGCAGCCCTGGGACTAGCGGGGGGTACACAGATACGCAGTATTTT	CASSPGTSGGYTDTQYF
TRBV27	13	-	TRBJ2-5	many	TGTGCCAGCAGTTTATTTCAGGGAGAGACCCAGTACTTC	CASSLFQGETQYF
TRBV4-3	17	TRBD2	TRBJ2-1	few	TGCGCCAGCAGCCAAGAGCTCGCTAGCGGGAGAGGCAATGAGCAGTTCTTC	CASSQELASGRGNEQFF
TRBV30	11	TRBD2	TRBJ2-1	-	TGTGCCTGGAGCCTGACTAGCGGGCCGTTCTTC	CAWSLTSGPFF
TRBV29-1	14	-	TRBJ1-2	many	TGCAGCGTTGACGCAGGGGAGGTTTACTATGGCTACACCTTC	CSVDAGEVYYGYTF
TRBV9	16	-	TRBJ2-3	-	TGTGCCAGCAGCGGGTCACAGGGAGAACTCACAGATACGCAGTATTTT	CASSGSQGELTDTQYF
TRBV6-5	14	-	TRBJ2-5	-	TGTGCCAGCAGTTCCCGACTAATCGGAGAGACCCAGTACTTC	CASSSRLIGETQYF
TRBV3-1	17	TRBD2	TRBJ2-3	-	TGTGCCAGCAGCTTCGGACTAGCGGACGCGGTTGGGGATACGCAGTATTTT	CASSFGLADAVGDTQYF
TRBV20-1	14	TRBD1	TRBJ2-5	many	TGCAGTGGATTCCCCCGGACAGGCCAAGAGACCCAGTACTTC	CSGFPRTGQETQYF
TRBV28	14	-	TRBJ2-1	few	TGTGCCAGCAGTTTGTGGCAAACCTACAATGAGCAGTTCTTC	CASSLWQTYNEQFF
TRBV5-1	16	TRBD2	TRBJ2-4	many	TGCGCCAGCAGCCTTCTGGGAGGTAGCGGGGAGGACATTCAGTACTTC	CASSLLGGSGEDIQYF
TRBV2	15	TRBD2	TRBJ2-7	few	TGTGCCAGCAAACCGACTAGCGGAATTTCCTACGAGCAGTACTTC	CASKPTSGISYEQYF
TRBV9	16	TRBD1	TRBJ1-2	-	TGTGCCAGCAGCCTGGCGACAGGGGTTTTCTCCTATGGCTACACCTTC	CASSLATGVFSYGYTF
TRBV12-3/TRBV12-4	14	-	TRBJ2-1	few	TGTGCCAGCAGTTTAGGGGGTCTTGGCAATGAGCAGTTCTTC	CASSLGGLGNEQFF
TRBV5-1	13	-	TRBJ2-5	many	TGCGCCAGCCAAACGAGCCTTCAAGAGACCCAGTACTTC	CASQTSLQETQYF
TRBV19	16	-	TRBJ2-7	few	TGTGCCAGTAGTACCCCTGGACGGAGGAATACCTACGAGCAGTACTTC	CASSTPGRRNTYEQYF
TRBV18	16	TRBD2	TRBJ2-7	few	TGTGCCAGCTCACCAAAAGGACTAGCGTCTATCTACGAGCAGTACTTC	CASSPKGLASIYEQYF
TRBV28	14	TRBD2	TRBJ2-7	few	TGTGCCAGCAGCCCACTAGCGGGAGGGTGGAAGCAGTACTTC	CASSPLAGGWKQYF
TRBV5-1	13	TRBD1	TRBJ1-1	few	TGCGCCAGCTCGACAGGGGAAGACACTGAAGCTTTCTTT	CASSTGEDTEAFF
TRBV20-1	16	-	TRBJ1-2	few	TGCAGTGCTAGAGATCCGACTGGGGCCTATCCGTATGGCTACACCTTC	CSARDPTGAYPYGYTF
TRBV18	15	-	TRBJ1-1	many	TGTGCCAGCTCACCACCGGGCAGGTTGGGATCTGAAGCTTTCTTT	CASSPPGRLGSEAFF
TRBV27	14	-	TRBJ1-4	-	TGTGCCAGCAGTTTTAGGCGCTTTAATGAAAAACTGTTTTTT	CASSFRRFNEKLFF
TRBV7-2	15	TRBD1	TRBJ1-5	few	TGTGCCAGCAGCCCGGAAAGGGGGCGACATCAGCCCCAGCATTTT	CASSPERGRHQPQHF
TRBV6-4	16	TRBD1	TRBJ2-2	-	TGTGCCAGCAGTCACCGGACAGGGGTCGCCACCGGGGAGCTGTTTTTT	CASSHRTGVATGELFF
TRBV4-2	15	-	TRBJ2-1	many	TGTGCCAGCAGCCAAGACCTGCGGACAGTTGATGAGCAGTTCTTC	CASSQDLRTVDEQFF
TRBV7-8	14	-	TRBJ2-5	-	TGTGCCAGCAGCTCGGACTCGCTGCTTAAGACCCAGTACTTC	CASSSDSLLKTQYF
TRBV5-1	14	TRBD2	TRBJ2-3	many	TGCGCCAGTAGGGACTACTCGGGCACAGATACGCAGTATTTT	CASRDYSGTDTQYF
TRBV7-2	16	TRBD1	TRBJ2-5	-	TGTGCCAGCAGCTTCTGGACAGGGTTGGGCCAAGAGACCCAGTACTTC	CASSFWTGLGQETQYF
TRBV11-2	15	-	TRBJ2-1	many	TGTGCCAGCAGCACTCTGGGGGGGGGCAACAATGAGCAGTTCTTC	CASSTLGGGNNEQFF
TRBV10-2	15	-	TRBJ1-6	many	TGCGCCAGCGGACCAGGGATTTCGGGGATTTCACCCCTCCACTTT	CASGPGISGISPLHF
TRBV3-1	13	-	TRBJ1-5	many	TGTGCCAGCAGCCCGGACCGGGATCAGCCCCAGCATTTT	CASSPDRDQPQHF
TRBV5-4	12	TRBD1	TRBJ2-1	few	TGTGCCAGCAGCTTCGGCACAGGGGTCCAGTTCTTC	CASSFGTGVQFF
TRBV29-1	13	TRBD2	TRBJ2-1	many	TGCAGCGTCAAGGGACTAGCGGGATTTGAGCAGTTCTTC	CSVKGLAGFEQFF
TRBV6-1	16	TRBD1	TRBJ1-6	-	TGTGCCAGCAGCCAGACAGGGCCTTCCTATAATTCACCCCTCCACTTT	CASSQTGPSYNSPLHF
TRBV11-2	17	TRBD2	TRBJ2-3	-	TGTGCCAGCAGCTGGACTAGCGGGTTAGCTAGCACAGATACGCAGTATTTT	CASSWTSGLASTDTQYF
TRBV10-3	17	-	TRBJ2-1	-	TGTGCCATCAGTGAGTCTGGGTTTAGGGACACCTCCAATGAGCAGTTCTTC	CAISESGFRDTSNEQFF
TRBV6-1	15	-	TRBJ2-2	few	TGTGCCAGCAGTGGGACAGAAAGACACACCGGGGAGCTGTTTTTT	CASSGTERHTGELFF
TRBV12-3/TRBV12-4	12	-	TRBJ1-1	few	TGTGCCAGCAGTTTAGGGACGGTCGGGGCTTTCTTT	CASSLGTVGAFF
TRBV6-2/TRBV6-3	15	TRBD2	TRBJ2-1	-	TGTGCCAGCGCCCTGTCTCGCGGGGGGACCAATGAGCAGTTCTTC	CASALSRGGTNEQFF